These T cell receptor beta chains were read from a single sample in a study of blood T cell repertoires in COVID-19. The table came from immunoSEQ multiplex PCR; TCRdb's copy has only in-frame clones and leaves some out. Among fewer than 250,000 clones listed, around four fifths were seen once. Sequenced: peripheral blood. The receptors were sampled from a man in his forties or fifties with active or convalescent COVID-19. Each CDR3 is given with its conserved first and last residue. D genes are given only for firm matches. The listing skips clone size in some rows; elsewhere it reads once, few, many or a size class.

TRBD1,14,-,TRBJ1-1,TRBV7-2,CASSQGTANTEAFF,TGTGCCAGCAGCCAGGGGACAGCGAACACTGAAGCTTTCTTT
-,16,-,TRBJ1-1,TRBV6-1,CASSAPVYREGTEAFF,TGTGCCAGCAGTGCTCCCGTATACAGGGAGGGCACTGAAGCTTTCTTT
TRBD1,15,-,TRBJ1-5,TRBV7-2,CASSPGQGVNQPQHF,TGTGCCAGCAGCCCCGGACAGGGCGTCAATCAGCCCCAGCATTTT
-,11,once,TRBJ2-1,TRBV20-1,CSRRGSNEQFF,TGCTCCCGTCGGGGGTCCAATGAGCAGTTCTTC
TRBD2,14,-,TRBJ2-5,TRBV30,CAWSLAGPQETQYF,TGTGCCTGGAGTCTAGCGGGACCACAAGAGACCCAGTACTTC
-,15,-,TRBJ1-1,TRBV14,CASSQDALRSTEAFF,TGTGCCAGCAGCCAAGACGCCCTAAGGAGCACTGAAGCTTTCTTT
TRBD2,17,-,TRBJ2-7,TRBV6-2/TRBV6-3,CASSLTRTGTSGNEQYF,TGTGCCAGCAGTCTAACTCGGACCGGGACTAGCGGCAACGAGCAGTACTTC
-,12,-,TRBJ2-3,TRBV6-6,CASSDSLGAQYF,TGTGCCAGCAGTGACAGCCTAGGAGCGCAGTATTTT
TRBD1,16,-,TRBJ1-3,TRBV27,CASSPGQGAPGNTIYF,TGTGCCAGCAGTCCGGGACAGGGGGCGCCCGGAAACACCATATATTTT
-,12,once,TRBJ1-1,TRBV27,CASRARGSEAFF,TGTGCCAGCAGGGCGCGGGGTAGTGAAGCTTTCTTT
-,14,-,TRBJ1-2,TRBV10-3,CAISESPGDYGYTF,TGTGCCATCAGTGAGTCGCCAGGGGACTATGGCTACACCTTC
-,11,-,TRBJ2-7,TRBV3-1/TRBV3-2,CASTQGGEQYF,TGTGCCAGCACGCAGGGGGGTGAGCAGTACTTC
-,15,-,TRBJ2-1,TRBV3-1/TRBV3-2,CASSHKGLGGLEQFF,TGTGCCAGCAGCCATAAGGGTCTCGGGGGGCTTGAGCAGTTCTTC
-,11,-,TRBJ1-6,TRBV11-2,CASPRGSPLHF,TGTGCCAGCCCACGGGGATCACCCCTCCACTTT
TRBD2,15,-,TRBJ2-5,TRBV6-1,CASSEGSGYQETQYF,TGTGCCAGCAGTGAGGGTAGCGGGTACCAAGAGACCCAGTACTTC
TRBD1,14,few,TRBJ1-1,TRBV5-6,CASRATGQGSWAFF,TGTGCCAGCAGAGCCACGGGACAGGGTTCTTGGGCTTTCTTT
TRBD2,16,-,TRBJ2-5,TRBV10-3,CAISLGTSGGQETQYF,TGTGCCATCAGTCTAGGGACTAGCGGGGGCCAAGAGACCCAGTACTTC
-,13,few,TRBJ1-1,TRBV27,CASVGGAGTEAFF,TGTGCCAGCGTCGGGGGTGCGGGAACTGAAGCTTTCTTT
-,12,-,TRBJ1-4,TRBV7-2,CASSLVGEKLFF,TGTGCCAGCAGCTTAGTGGGCGAAAAACTGTTTTTT
-,13,-,TRBJ2-5,TRBV12-3/TRBV12-4,CASSLAGVKTQYF,TGTGCCAGCAGTTTAGCAGGGGTTAAGACCCAGTACTTC
TRBD2,15,-,TRBJ2-2,TRBV7-2,CASSGGLANTGELFF,TGTGCCAGCAGCGGGGGACTAGCGAACACCGGGGAGCTGTTTTTT
TRBD1,14,once,TRBJ2-7,TRBV5-1,CASSLGDRVHEQYF,TGCGCCAGCAGCTTGGGGGACAGGGTTCACGAGCAGTACTTC
-,14,-,TRBJ1-1,TRBV18,CASSPPGATSEAFF,TGTGCCAGCTCACCACCTGGGGCTACCTCTGAAGCTTTCTTT